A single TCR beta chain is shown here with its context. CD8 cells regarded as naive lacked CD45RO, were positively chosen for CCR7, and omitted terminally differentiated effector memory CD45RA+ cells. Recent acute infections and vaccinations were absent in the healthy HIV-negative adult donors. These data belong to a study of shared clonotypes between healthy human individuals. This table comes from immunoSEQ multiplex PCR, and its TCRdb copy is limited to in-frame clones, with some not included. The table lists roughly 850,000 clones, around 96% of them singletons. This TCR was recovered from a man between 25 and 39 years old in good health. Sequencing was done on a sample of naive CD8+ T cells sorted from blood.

CDR3 protein: CASSVAAGEQFF. The DNA of the CDR3 is TGTGCCAGCAGCGTAGCGGCGGGTGAGCAGTTCTTC. The chain couples TRBV9 to TRBJ2-1; weak D call: TRBD2 (5 bases). Trimming pared 0 bases from V and 9 bases from J, leaving 7 bases between. Germline V gene sequence: CDR1 SGDLS, CDR2 YYNGEE. This CDR3 is built from 12 residues. Complete variable domain (other parts from reference TRBV9 and TRBJ2-1): DSGVTQTPKHLITATGQRVTLRCSPRSGDLSVYWYQQSLDQGLQFLIQYYNGEERAKGNILERFSAQQFPDLHSELNLSSLELGDSALYFCASSVAAGEQFFGPGTRLTVL.